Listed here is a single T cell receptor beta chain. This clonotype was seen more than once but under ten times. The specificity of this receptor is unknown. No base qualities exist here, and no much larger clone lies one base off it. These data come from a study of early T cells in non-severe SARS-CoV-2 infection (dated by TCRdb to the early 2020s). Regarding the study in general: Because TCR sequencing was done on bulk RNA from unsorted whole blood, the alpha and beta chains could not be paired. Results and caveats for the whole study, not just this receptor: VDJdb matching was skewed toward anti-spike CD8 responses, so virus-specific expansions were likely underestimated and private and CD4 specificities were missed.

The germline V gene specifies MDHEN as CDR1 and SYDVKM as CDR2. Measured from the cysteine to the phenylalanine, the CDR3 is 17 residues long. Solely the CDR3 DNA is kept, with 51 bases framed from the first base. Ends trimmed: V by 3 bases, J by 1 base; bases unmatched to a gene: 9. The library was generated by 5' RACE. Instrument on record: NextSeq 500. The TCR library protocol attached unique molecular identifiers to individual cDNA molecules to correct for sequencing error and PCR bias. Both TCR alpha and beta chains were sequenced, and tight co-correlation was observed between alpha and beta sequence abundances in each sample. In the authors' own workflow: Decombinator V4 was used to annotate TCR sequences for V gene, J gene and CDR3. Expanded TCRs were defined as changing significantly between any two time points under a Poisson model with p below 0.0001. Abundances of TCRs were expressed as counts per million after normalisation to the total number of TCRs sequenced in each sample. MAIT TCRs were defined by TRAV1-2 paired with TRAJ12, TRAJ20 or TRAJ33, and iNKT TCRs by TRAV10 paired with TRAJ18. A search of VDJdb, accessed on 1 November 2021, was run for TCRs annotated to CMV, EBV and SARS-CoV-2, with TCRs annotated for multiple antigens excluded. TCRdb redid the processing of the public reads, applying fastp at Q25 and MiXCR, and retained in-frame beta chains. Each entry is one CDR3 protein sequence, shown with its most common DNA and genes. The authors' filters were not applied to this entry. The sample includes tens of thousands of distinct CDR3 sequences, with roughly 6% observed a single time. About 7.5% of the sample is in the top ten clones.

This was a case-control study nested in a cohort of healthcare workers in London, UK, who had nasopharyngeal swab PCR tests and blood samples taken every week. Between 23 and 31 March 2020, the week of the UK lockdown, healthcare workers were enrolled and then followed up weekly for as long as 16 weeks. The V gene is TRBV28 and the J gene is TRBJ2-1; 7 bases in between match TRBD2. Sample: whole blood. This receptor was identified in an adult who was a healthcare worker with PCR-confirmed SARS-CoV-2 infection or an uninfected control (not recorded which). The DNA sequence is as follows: TGTGCCAGCAGTTTTTTGGCGGGGGAATTGTCCTACAATGAGCAGTTCTTC. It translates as CASSFLAGELSYNEQFF.